This TCR beta chain was captured in a study of shared clonotypes between healthy human individuals. TCRdb's table, derived via immunoSEQ multiplex PCR, lists solely in-frame clones and lacks some. The table shows 2 million to 2.5 million clones, with 92% occurring only once. CDR1 is ENHRY and CDR2 is SYGVKD in the germline V gene. The CDR3 is made up of 13 amino acids. The germline V and J ends were trimmed by 7 bases and 0 bases, with 9 bases remaining between them. This TCR came from a young man in good health. Some clones in this sample may be carry-over from other donors' samples. This chain links TRBV10-3 with TRBJ1-1, with D maybe TRBD1 (5 bases). Sequencing used naive CD4+ T cells from PBMCs. Specified subset: CD45RA+ positively selected. Here the CDR3 reads CAINQGVNTEAFF. The CDR3 coding sequence is TGTGCCATCAACCAGGGTGTGAACACTGAAGCTTTCTTT.